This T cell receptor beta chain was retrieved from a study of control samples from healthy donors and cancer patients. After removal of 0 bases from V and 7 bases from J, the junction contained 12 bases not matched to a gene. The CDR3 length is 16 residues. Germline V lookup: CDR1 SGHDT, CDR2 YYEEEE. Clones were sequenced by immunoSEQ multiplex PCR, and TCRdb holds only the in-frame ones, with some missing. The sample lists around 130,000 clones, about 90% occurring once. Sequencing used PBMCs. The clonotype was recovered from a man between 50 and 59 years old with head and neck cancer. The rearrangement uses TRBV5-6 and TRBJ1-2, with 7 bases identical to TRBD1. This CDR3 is CASSLEGATGLIGYTF. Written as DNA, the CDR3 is TGTGCCAGCAGCTTGGAGGGGGCGACAGGGCTCATTGGCTACACCTTC.